Each of the 11 T cell receptor beta chains below was sequenced from the same sample in a study of Ad26.COV2.S vaccination and SARS-CoV-2 variants. Generated by immunoSEQ multiplex PCR, the TCRdb table keeps only in-frame clones and is missing some. The table shows 450,000 to 550,000 clones, with about nine tenths occurring only once. Treatment denoted: 15 to 20 received Ad26.COV2.S at low or high dose, single or two shots; about 5 received placebo; per-sample allocation not given. Repertoires come from day 63 after the first vaccine or placebo injection. Source: peripheral blood, taken in a trial of Ad26.COV2.S vaccine versus placebo. The receptors shown here come from a person between 18 and 65 years old who received the Ad26.COV2.S COVID-19 vaccine or a placebo.

J is TRBJ1-4 and V is TRBV3-1 (or the pseudogene TRBV3-2); TRBD1 matches at 8 bases. The CDR3 has 15 residues. In germline, CDR1 is LGHDT, CDR2 YNNKEL (reference sequence). The V and J ends lost 4 bases and 6 bases, in that order; junction bases with no gene match: 7. CDR3 sequence (DNA): TGTGCCAGCAGCCCGGGGACAGGCCCTTATGAAAAACTGTTTTTT. Residues: CASSPGTGPYEKLFF.

The chain uses TRBV9 and TRBJ2-1; 8 nucleotides agree with TRBD2. This CDR3 is 17 amino acids long. From germline, CDR1 is SGDLS and CDR2 YYNGEE. J lost 1 base, V lost 0 bases, and 6 bases had no gene match. The CDR3 DNA sequence: TGTGCCAGCAGCGTAGGGAGCGGGAGTCTATCCTACAATGAGCAGTTCTTC. Its translation is CASSVGSGSLSYNEQFF.

The V and J genes are TRBV11-2 and TRBJ2-2; D unclear. V lost 1 base to trimming and J lost 3 bases, with 6 bases between them. Germline V gene data show CDR1 as SGHAT and CDR2 as FQNNGV. The CDR3 is 14 amino acids. This chain's CDR3 is CASSLGDYTGELFF. The CDR3 DNA reads TGTGCCAGCAGCTTAGGAGACTACACCGGGGAGCTGTTTTTT. The whole variable domain, remainder taken from reference TRBV11-2 and TRBJ2-2, is EAGVAQSPRYKIIEKRQSVAFWCNPISGHATLYWYQQILGQGPKLLIQFQNNGVVDDSQLPKDRFSAERLKGVDSTLKIQPAKLEDSAVYLCASSLGDYTGELFFGEGSRLTVL.

The CDR3 bases are TGTGCCAGCTTCACAGGAGGCAGAGGGTTAGCTAACTATGGCTACACCTTC. It specifies CASFTGGRGLANYGYTF. The rearrangement links TRBV18 to TRBJ1-2; possible D gene TRBD1, 5 bases. Germline assignment: CDR1 KGHSH and CDR2 LQKENI. The V and J ends lost 7 bases and 0 bases respectively, with 21 bases between them. There are 17 residues in the CDR3.

For this clone: Other DNA sequences in the sample encode the same CDR3. The V and J genes are TRBV9 and TRBJ2-2; either TRBD1 or TRBD2 may supply D (5 bases each). Germline lookup yields CDR1 SGDLS and CDR2 YYNGEE. Between the trimmed V and J ends, which lost 0 bases and 4 bases, there was a span of 10 bases. CDR3 length equals 15 residues. CDR3 sequence reads: CASSVGGSATGELFF. The CDR3 bases are TGTGCCAGCAGCGTAGGGGGGTCGGCCACCGGGGAGCTGTTTTTT.

The V call is TRBV6-1, the J call TRBJ1-1; a weak D match, TRBD1 (6 bases). Germline V gene data show CDR1 as MNHNS and CDR2 as SASEGT. This CDR3 spans 14 amino acids. V lost 2 bases, J lost 8 bases, and 15 bases lay in between. The CDR3 coding sequence is TGTGCCAGCAGTGAACCATGGCAGGGGACGGAAGCTTTCTTT. Its translation is CASSEPWQGTEAFF.

The gene calls are TRBV5-6 and TRBJ2-6; D is perhaps TRBD2 (6 bases). This CDR3 comprises 15 residues. Germline V lookup: CDR1 SGHDT, CDR2 YYEEEE. V lost 1 base to trimming and J lost 2 bases, with 7 bases between them. As DNA, the CDR3 is TGTGCCAGCAGCTTGTGGGGGGCTGGGGCCAACGTCCTGACTTTC. This sequence encodes CASSLWGAGANVLTF.

CDR3 protein: CASSPNMGDTDTQYF. CDR3 coding DNA: TGTGCCAGCAGTCCAAATATGGGGGACACAGATACGCAGTATTTT. The chain carries TRBV27 and TRBJ2-3; D may correspond to TRBD1 or TRBD2 (5 bases each). The V end was cut by 5 bases, the J end by 2 bases, with 14 bases between. CDR1 and CDR2 from the germline V gene are MNHEY and SMNVEV (reference sequence). The CDR3 is 15 residues long.

This chain uses TRBV11-1 with TRBJ2-2; D ambiguous. This CDR3 contains 15 residues. CDR1 SGHAT and CDR2 FQDESV come from the germline V gene (reference sequence). Between the trimmed V and J ends, which lost 3 bases and 0 bases, there was a span of 8 bases. The CDR3 DNA reads TGTGCCAGCAGCTTCGGCGCGGCGAACACCGGGGAGCTGTTTTTT. This gives the protein CASSFGAANTGELFF.

For this clone: This specimen includes other DNA sequences encoding the same CDR3. V gene TRBV2 combines with J gene TRBJ1-1; tentatively, D is TRBD1 (5 bases). Germline loops: CDR1 SNHLY, CDR2 FYNNEI. V shed 7 bases and J shed 6 bases, with 6 bases lying between them. The CDR3 extends over 10 amino acids. CDR3 DNA sequence: TGTGCCAGCACAGGGCCTGAAGCTTTCTTT. As protein: CASTGPEAFF. Full variable domain (rest looked up from reference TRBV2 and TRBJ1-1): EPEVTQTPSHQVTQMGQEVILRCVPISNHLYFYWYRQILGQKVEFLVSFYNNEISEKSEIFDDQFSVERPDGSNFTLKIRSTKLEDSAMYFCASTGPEAFFGQGTRLTVV.

The chain carries TRBV19 and TRBJ2-1; 9 bases agree with TRBD2. The CDR3 loop spans 16 amino acids. CDR1 is LNHDA and CDR2 is SQIVND in the germline V gene (reference sequence). The ends lost 4 bases at V and 4 bases at J; junction bases unmatched: 8. CDR3 residues: CASSRSSGEFYNEQFF. Here the CDR3 DNA reads TGTGCCAGTAGTAGGTCTAGCGGGGAGTTTTACAATGAGCAGTTCTTC.